The rows below give T cell receptor beta chains drawn from one sample of a study of blood T cell repertoires in COVID-19. Only in-frame clones appear in the TCRdb table, and some are missing; sequencing was by immunoSEQ multiplex PCR. The repertoire holds 150,000 to 200,000 clones, around four fifths seen once, with over 10% in the top ten. Material for sequencing was peripheral blood. These receptors were taken from a man in his 70s who had recovered from COVID-19. Each CDR3 is given with its conserved first and last residue. A D gene is named only where the DNA matches it firmly. Not all rows give a size; the values are once, few, many and, for expanded clones, a class.

v_call	clone_size	cdr3_length	d_call	j_call	cdr3_nt	cdr3_aa
TRBV7-9	.	17	TRBD1	TRBJ1-6	TGTGCCAGCAGCTTAGGAGGGACAGGCTCCTTAAATTCACCCCTCCACTTT	CASSLGGTGSLNSPLHF
TRBV7-9	.	12	.	TRBJ1-2	TGTGCCAGCAGCTCTGACTACTATGGCTACACCTTC	CASSSDYYGYTF
TRBV30	.	15	TRBD1	TRBJ2-2	TGTGCCTGGAAGGTACAGGGGGTGAACACCGGGGAGCTGTTTTTT	CAWKVQGVNTGELFF
TRBV4-1	.	15	.	TRBJ2-7	TGCGCCAGCAGCCTCGCCGACTGGGGCGAGAACGAGCAGTACTTC	CASSLADWGENEQYF
TRBV29-1	few	12	TRBD2	TRBJ2-7	TGCAGCGGCGGACTAGCGCGGGGAGAGCAGTACTTC	CSGGLARGEQYF
TRBV10-1	.	15	.	TRBJ2-3	TGCGCCAGCAGTGATAGGCCAGGGTCTGGAGATACGCAGTATTTT	CASSDRPGSGDTQYF
TRBV7-9	once	14	TRBD1	TRBJ2-5	TGTGCCAGCAGCCCGGGACAGCCGCAAGAGACCCAGTACTTC	CASSPGQPQETQYF
TRBV4-3	.	16	TRBD2	TRBJ2-7	TGCGCCAGCAGCCAAGACGGCGGGAGTTTCTCCTACGAGCAGTACTTC	CASSQDGGSFSYEQYF
TRBV7-8	.	13	.	TRBJ2-7	TGTGCCAGCAGCTTAGAGACAGGCTACGAGCAGTACTTC	CASSLETGYEQYF
TRBV7-9	.	15	TRBD2	TRBJ2-2	TGTGCCAGCAGCCGGACTAGCGGGAGATCCGGGGAGCTGTTTTTT	CASSRTSGRSGELFF
TRBV11-2	once	14	TRBD1	TRBJ2-5	TGTGCCAGCAGCTTTCAGGGGGCACAAGAGACCCAGTACTTC	CASSFQGAQETQYF